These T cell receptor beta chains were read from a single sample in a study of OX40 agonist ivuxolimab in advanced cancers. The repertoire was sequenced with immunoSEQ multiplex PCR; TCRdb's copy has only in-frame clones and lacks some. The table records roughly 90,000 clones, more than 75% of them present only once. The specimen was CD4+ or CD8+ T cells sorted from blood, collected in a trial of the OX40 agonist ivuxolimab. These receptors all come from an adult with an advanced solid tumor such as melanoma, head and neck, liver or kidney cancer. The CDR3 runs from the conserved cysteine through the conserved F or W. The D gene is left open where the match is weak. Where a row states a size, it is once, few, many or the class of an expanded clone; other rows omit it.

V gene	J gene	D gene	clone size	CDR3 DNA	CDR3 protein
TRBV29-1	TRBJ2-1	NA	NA	TGCAGCGTTGAGGTCCCACGGTTCTTC	CSVEVPRFF
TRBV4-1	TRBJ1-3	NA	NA	TGCGCCAGCAGCCAAGTGGTCAGCCTCTCTGGAAACACCATATATTTT	CASSQVVSLSGNTIYF
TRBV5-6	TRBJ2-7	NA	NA	TGTGCCAGCAGCTTGAAGGTTTCGGGGGCATGGACCTACGAGCAGTACTTC	CASSLKVSGAWTYEQYF
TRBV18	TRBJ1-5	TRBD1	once	TGTGCCAGCTCGGTCGACAGGGGTGACAATCAGCCCCAGCATTTT	CASSVDRGDNQPQHF
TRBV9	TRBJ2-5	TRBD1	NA	TGTGCCAGCAGCGCTGGGACAGAAGAGACCCAGTACTTC	CASSAGTEETQYF
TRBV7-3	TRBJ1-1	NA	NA	TGTGCCAGCAGCCCCCGGGCGGGGATTTTGAACACTGAAGCTTTCTTT	CASSPRAGILNTEAFF
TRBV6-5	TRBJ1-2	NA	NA	TGTGCCAGCAGTGAGCAGGGGTATGGCTACACCTTC	CASSEQGYGYTF
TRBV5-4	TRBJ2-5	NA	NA	TGTGCCAGCAGCCAGATAGCGGATCAAGAGACCCAGTACTTC	CASSQIADQETQYF
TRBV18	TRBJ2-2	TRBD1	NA	TGTGCCAGCTCAACACAGGGGTACGGCACCGGGGAGCTGTTTTTT	CASSTQGYGTGELFF
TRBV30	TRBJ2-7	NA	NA	TGTGCCTGGAGTCGACCCCCCGAGCAGTACTTC	CAWSRPPEQYF
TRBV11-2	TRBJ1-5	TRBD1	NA	TGTGCCAGCAGCTCCTCAGGGGGGTATCAGCCCCAGCATTTT	CASSSSGGYQPQHF
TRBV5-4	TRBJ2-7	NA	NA	TGTGCCAGCAGCCCGCTTACGGGACTGATATCCTACGAGCAGTACTTC	CASSPLTGLISYEQYF
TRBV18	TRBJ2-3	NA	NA	TGTGCCAGCTCACCAGGGGGCGCACTGTATGCAGATACGCAGTATTTT	CASSPGGALYADTQYF
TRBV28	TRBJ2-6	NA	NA	TGTGCCAGCAGAACAAGAGACTCTGGGGCCAACGTCCTGACTTTC	CASRTRDSGANVLTF
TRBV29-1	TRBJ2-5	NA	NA	TGCAGCGTAGGGGGGCTCGGAGAGACCCAGTACTTC	CSVGGLGETQYF
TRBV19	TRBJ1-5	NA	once	TGTGCCAGTAGCACTACAGGGAATAGCAATCAGCCCCAGCATTTT	CASSTTGNSNQPQHF
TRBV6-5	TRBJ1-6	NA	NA	TGTGCCAGCAGTTACTCGTACCTAACAGGGTCACCCCTCCACTTT	CASSYSYLTGSPLHF
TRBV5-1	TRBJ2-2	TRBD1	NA	TGCGCCAGCAGCGAAGGCCCCGGGACAGGGAACACCGGGGAGCTGTTTTTT	CASSEGPGTGNTGELFF
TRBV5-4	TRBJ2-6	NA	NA	TGTGCCAGCAGCTTGGACGGATCTGGGGCCAACGTCCTGACTTTC	CASSLDGSGANVLTF
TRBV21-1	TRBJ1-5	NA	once	TGTGCCAGCAGCAAAGGACAGGGGGCAGTTCAGCCCCAGCATTTT	CASSKGQGAVQPQHF
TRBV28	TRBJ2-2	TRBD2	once	TGTGCCAGCAGGGATCCTAGCGGGAGTCGAACCGGGGAGCTGTTTTTT	CASRDPSGSRTGELFF
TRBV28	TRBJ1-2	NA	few	TGTGCCAGCGCGATTGTGGGAGTCTATGGCTACACCTTC	CASAIVGVYGYTF
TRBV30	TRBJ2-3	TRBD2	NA	TGTGCCTGGAGTGTAGGAGCGAGCGGGGGCCTCACAGATACGCAGTATTTT	CAWSVGASGGLTDTQYF
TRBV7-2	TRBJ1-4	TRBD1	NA	TGTGCCAGCAGCCTACAGGGGGCAACTAATGAAAAACTGTTTTTT	CASSLQGATNEKLFF
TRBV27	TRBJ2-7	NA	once	TGTGCCAGCAGTTTCCGCCCAGGACCCTACGAGCAGTACTTC	CASSFRPGPYEQYF
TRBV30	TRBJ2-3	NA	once	TGTGCCTGGAGTGTGACCAGAGGAGCAGATACGCAGTATTTT	CAWSVTRGADTQYF
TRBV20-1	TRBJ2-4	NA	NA	TGCAGTGCCGAGGGCTCAGGCCTGAGGTTC	CSAEGSGLRF
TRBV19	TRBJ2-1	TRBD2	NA	TGTGCCAGTAGTATGCTAGCGGGAGTGAATGAGCAGTTCTTC	CASSMLAGVNEQFF
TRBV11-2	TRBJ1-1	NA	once	TGTGCCAGCAGCTTAGTTAGGCGGGACACTGAAGCTTTCTTT	CASSLVRRDTEAFF
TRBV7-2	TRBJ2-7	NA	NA	TGTGCCAGCAGCTTATCTGGCGGGAATAGAGAGCAGTACTTC	CASSLSGGNREQYF
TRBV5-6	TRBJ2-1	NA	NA	TGTGCCAGCAGCTTGGGTCGGCTCGGTGAGCAGTTCTTC	CASSLGRLGEQFF
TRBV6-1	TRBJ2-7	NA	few	TGTGCCAGCAGTGAACGTTTTCAGGACTCCTACGAGCAGTACTTC	CASSERFQDSYEQYF
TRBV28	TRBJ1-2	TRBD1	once	TGTGCCAGCAGGGCCAAAGGGGGCCAAAACTATGGCTACACCTTC	CASRAKGGQNYGYTF
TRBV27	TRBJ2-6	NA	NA	TGTGCCAGCACCCTTAGACCTTCTGGCCGCCCATCTGGAGCTGGGGCCAACGTCCTGACTTTC	CASTLRPSGRPSGAGANVLTF
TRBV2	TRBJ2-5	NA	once	TGTGCCAGCAGGCCGAACCGGGGGCCGCAAGAGACCCAGTACTTC	CASRPNRGPQETQYF
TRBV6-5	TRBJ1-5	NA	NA	TGTGCCAGCAGTTCCATGGAGGCGGGCAATCAGCCCCAGCATTTT	CASSSMEAGNQPQHF
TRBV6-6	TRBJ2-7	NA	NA	TGTGCCAGCAGTTTGGGACCACCACGCTACGAGCAGTACTTC	CASSLGPPRYEQYF
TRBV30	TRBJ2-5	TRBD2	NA	TGTGCCTGGAGAGGACTAGCTAGGGAGACCCAGTACTTC	CAWRGLARETQYF
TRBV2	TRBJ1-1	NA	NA	TGTGCCAGCAGTGGGAGGGGCGGTACCATGGGAGCTTTCTTT	CASSGRGGTMGAFF
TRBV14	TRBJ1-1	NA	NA	TGTGCCAGCAGCCAATTTAGGGGGACTGAAGCTTTCTTT	CASSQFRGTEAFF
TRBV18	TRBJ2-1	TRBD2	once	TGTGCCAGCTCACTAAATAGCGGGAGTCCCAATGAGCAGTTCTTC	CASSLNSGSPNEQFF
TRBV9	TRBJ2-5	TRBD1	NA	TGTGCCAGCAGCTTGGGACAGGGTGTAGAGACCCAGTACTTC	CASSLGQGVETQYF